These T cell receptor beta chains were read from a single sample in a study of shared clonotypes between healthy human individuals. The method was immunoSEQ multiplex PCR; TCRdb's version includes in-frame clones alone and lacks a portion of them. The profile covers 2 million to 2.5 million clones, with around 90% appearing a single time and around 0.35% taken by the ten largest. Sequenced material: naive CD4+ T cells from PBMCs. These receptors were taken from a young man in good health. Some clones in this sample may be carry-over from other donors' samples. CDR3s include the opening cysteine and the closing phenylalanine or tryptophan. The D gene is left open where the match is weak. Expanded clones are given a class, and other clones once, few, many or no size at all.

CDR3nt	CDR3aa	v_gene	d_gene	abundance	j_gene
TGTGCCAGCAGCTTGAGGGTAGCGGGAGTTAAAGACGAGCAGTACTTC	CASSLRVAGVKDEQYF	TRBV5-4	TRBD2	-	TRBJ2-7
TGTGCCAGCAGGAGGAACCCGACCGGGGAGCTGTTTTTT	CASRRNPTGELFF	TRBV6-5	-	-	TRBJ2-2
TGCAGCGTTAGCCCGGGACCGGGCGACACCATATATTTT	CSVSPGPGDTIYF	TRBV29-1	-	-	TRBJ1-3
TGTGCCAGCAGGGCGACGTTTACCAACACCGGGGAGCTGTTTTTT	CASRATFTNTGELFF	TRBV6-4	-	-	TRBJ2-2
TGTGCCAGCAGCTTACCGACAGGCACAGATACGCAGTATTTT	CASSLPTGTDTQYF	TRBV5-5	-	-	TRBJ2-3
TGTGCCAGCGCAGAGGACACCTACGAGCAGTACTTC	CASAEDTYEQYF	TRBV2	-	-	TRBJ2-7
TGTGCCAGCAGCCCGAGAAGGGGGAGGGTTCACAGCACAGATACGCAGTATTTT	CASSPRRGRVHSTDTQYF	TRBV9	-	-	TRBJ2-3
TGTGCCAGCTCACCAGACCGCACGATTGAAAAACTGTTTTTT	CASSPDRTIEKLFF	TRBV18	-	few	TRBJ1-4
TGTGCCAGCAGTGACTCGCCACCGGGACAGGGGAATGAAAAACTGTTTTTT	CASSDSPPGQGNEKLFF	TRBV6-4	TRBD1	-	TRBJ1-4
TGTGCCAGTAGTGTGACTAGCGGGGGCTCTGAGCAGTACTTC	CASSVTSGGSEQYF	TRBV19	TRBD2	-	TRBJ2-7
TGTGCCAGCCTTACCCGGAGCACAGATACGCAGTATTTT	CASLTRSTDTQYF	TRBV7-9	-	-	TRBJ2-3
TGTGCCAGCAGCCCCCACCAGGGGGCATCTGAAGCTTTCTTT	CASSPHQGASEAFF	TRBV27	TRBD1	-	TRBJ1-1
TGTGCCAGTAGCATGAGGGCAGGGCCCAATCAGCCCCAGCATTTT	CASSMRAGPNQPQHF	TRBV19	-	-	TRBJ1-5
TGTGCCAGCAGCCAAGGGGCAGTATCGACGGGAGCTCACTACGAGCAGTACTTC	CASSQGAVSTGAHYEQYF	TRBV4-2	-	-	TRBJ2-7
TGTGCCAGCAGCTCGTGGGACTTGAACGAGCAGTACTTC	CASSSWDLNEQYF	TRBV7-9	-	-	TRBJ2-7
TGTGCCAGCAGTCCTCGGGGGAACACCATATATTTT	CASSPRGNTIYF	TRBV28	-	-	TRBJ1-3
TGTGCTAGTGGTTTGGATGGACAGATCGGGACCCAGTACTTC	CASGLDGQIGTQYF	TRBV12-5	-	-	TRBJ2-5
TGCGCCAGCAGCACCGGACTAGAATTGAATGAGCAGTTCTTC	CASSTGLELNEQFF	TRBV5-1	TRBD2	-	TRBJ2-1
TGTGCCAGCGGGGCAGGAGCTGGGGAGACCCAGTACTTC	CASGAGAGETQYF	TRBV7-3	-	-	TRBJ2-5
TGCGCCAGCAGCCAGACAGTAAACTATGGCTACACCTTC	CASSQTVNYGYTF	TRBV4-1	-	-	TRBJ1-2
TGTGCCAGCAGCTTGGGGCAGGGCGGGTACAATGAGCAGTTCTTC	CASSLGQGGYNEQFF	TRBV5-5	-	-	TRBJ2-1
TGTGCCAGCAGGCCGACAGGGGGCGGCTCGTATGGCTACACCTTC	CASRPTGGGSYGYTF	TRBV27	TRBD1	-	TRBJ1-2
TGTGCCAGCTCACCACCCGCAGGGGGGGGCGAGCAGTACTTC	CASSPPAGGGEQYF	TRBV18	-	once	TRBJ2-7
TGTGCCAGCAGCTTGGGGGTCTCCACAGATACGCAGTATTTT	CASSLGVSTDTQYF	TRBV5-8	-	-	TRBJ2-3
TGCGCCAGCTCGGGACTAGTGTACAATGAGCAGTTCTTC	CASSGLVYNEQFF	TRBV10-2	TRBD2	-	TRBJ2-1
TGCGCCAGCAGCCTACGGGACCCGAGTGAGCAGTTCTTC	CASSLRDPSEQFF	TRBV5-1	-	-	TRBJ2-1
TGTGCCAGCACCGACCGGGACAGGGTTGGGACCCAGTACTTC	CASTDRDRVGTQYF	TRBV6-6	TRBD1	-	TRBJ2-5
TGTGCCAGCAGTTCAAGGGAGGGCCAGCCCCAGCATTTT	CASSSREGQPQHF	TRBV6-5	-	-	TRBJ1-5
TGCGCCAGCAGCTTGAGGGTGCGTACAGATACGCAGTATTTT	CASSLRVRTDTQYF	TRBV5-1	-	-	TRBJ2-3
TGTGCCAGCAGCCCCTCGCGGACTAGCTGGGAGACCCAGTACTTC	CASSPSRTSWETQYF	TRBV7-9	TRBD2	-	TRBJ2-5
TGTGCCAGCAGCTTAGCGAGATCTAATGAAAAACTGTTTTTT	CASSLARSNEKLFF	TRBV7-3	-	-	TRBJ1-4
TGTGCCAGCAGGGGGGGACTACCTAGCACAGATACGCAGTATTTT	CASRGGLPSTDTQYF	TRBV28	TRBD2	-	TRBJ2-3
TGTGCCAGCAAGGTTTTCGACACCACTGAAGCTTTCTTT	CASKVFDTTEAFF	TRBV2	-	-	TRBJ1-1
TGTGCCAGCTCACCGGACAGGGGTTATGAGCAGTTCTTC	CASSPDRGYEQFF	TRBV18	TRBD1	-	TRBJ2-1
TGTGCCAGCAGCCTACGGACAGGGATGTCCGGCGAGACCCAGTACTTC	CASSLRTGMSGETQYF	TRBV11-1	TRBD1	-	TRBJ2-5
TGTGCCAGCTCACCACGGCTCTACGAGCAGTACTTC	CASSPRLYEQYF	TRBV18	-	-	TRBJ2-7
TGTGCCAGCAGCTTAGCGGGGTTCACCGAAGCTTTCTTT	CASSLAGFTEAFF	TRBV11-2	-	-	TRBJ1-1
TGTGCCAGCAGCGTAGGGGCTAGCGGGAGCCTTACAGATACGCAGTATTTT	CASSVGASGSLTDTQYF	TRBV9	TRBD2	-	TRBJ2-3
TGTGCCAGCAGCTTAGCGGTCACCGGGGAGCTGTTTTTT	CASSLAVTGELFF	TRBV7-2	-	-	TRBJ2-2